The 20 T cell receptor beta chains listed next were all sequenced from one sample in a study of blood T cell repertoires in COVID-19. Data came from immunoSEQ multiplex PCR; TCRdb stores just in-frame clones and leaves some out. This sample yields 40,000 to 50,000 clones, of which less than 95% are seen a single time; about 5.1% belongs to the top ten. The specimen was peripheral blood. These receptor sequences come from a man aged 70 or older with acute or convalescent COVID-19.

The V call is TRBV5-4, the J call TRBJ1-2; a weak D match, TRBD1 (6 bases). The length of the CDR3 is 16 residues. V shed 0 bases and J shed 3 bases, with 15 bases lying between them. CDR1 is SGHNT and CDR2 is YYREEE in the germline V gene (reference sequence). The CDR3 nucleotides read TGTGCCAGCAGCTTGGCCCCAGGACAGACCTACTATGGCTACACCTTC. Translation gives CASSLAPGQTYYGYTF.

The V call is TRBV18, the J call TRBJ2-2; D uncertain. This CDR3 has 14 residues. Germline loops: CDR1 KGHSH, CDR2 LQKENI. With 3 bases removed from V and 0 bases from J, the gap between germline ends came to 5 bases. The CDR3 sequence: CASSPSSNTGELFF. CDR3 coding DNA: TGTGCCAGCTCACCGAGTTCGAACACCGGGGAGCTGTTTTTT.

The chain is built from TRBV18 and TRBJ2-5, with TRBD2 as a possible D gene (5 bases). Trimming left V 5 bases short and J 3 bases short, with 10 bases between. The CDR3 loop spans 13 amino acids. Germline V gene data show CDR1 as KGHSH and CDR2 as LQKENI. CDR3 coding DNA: TGTGCCAGCTCATCCCGGGATAAAGAGACCCAGTACTTC. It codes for CASSSRDKETQYF.

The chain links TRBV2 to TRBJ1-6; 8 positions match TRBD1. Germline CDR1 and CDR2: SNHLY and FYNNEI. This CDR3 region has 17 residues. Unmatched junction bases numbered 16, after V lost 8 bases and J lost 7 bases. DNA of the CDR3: TGTGCCAGCGGCTTCGCAGGGGGCTGGTCTGGGAATTCACCCCTCCACTTT. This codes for CASGFAGGWSGNSPLHF.

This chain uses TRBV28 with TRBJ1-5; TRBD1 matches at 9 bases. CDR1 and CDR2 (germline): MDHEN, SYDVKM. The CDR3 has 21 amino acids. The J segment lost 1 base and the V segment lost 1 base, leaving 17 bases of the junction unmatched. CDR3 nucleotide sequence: TGTGCCAGCAGTTTATATGTGGCCAGACAGGGGGAAGGACAAAGCAATCAGCCCCAGCATTTT. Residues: CASSLYVARQGEGQSNQPQHF.

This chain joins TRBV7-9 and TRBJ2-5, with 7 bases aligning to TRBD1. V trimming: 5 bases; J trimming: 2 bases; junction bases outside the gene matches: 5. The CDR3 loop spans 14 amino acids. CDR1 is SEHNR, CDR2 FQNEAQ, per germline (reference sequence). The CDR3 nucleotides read TGTGCCAGCAGCACCGGACAGGAACAAGAGACCCAGTACTTC. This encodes CASSTGQEQETQYF.

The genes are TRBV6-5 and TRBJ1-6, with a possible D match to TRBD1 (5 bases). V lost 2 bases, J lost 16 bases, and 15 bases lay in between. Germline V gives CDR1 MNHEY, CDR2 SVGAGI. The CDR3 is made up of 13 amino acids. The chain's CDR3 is CASSYGRDSILHF. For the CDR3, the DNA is TGTGCCAGCAGTTACGGAAGGGACTCCATTCTCCACTTT.

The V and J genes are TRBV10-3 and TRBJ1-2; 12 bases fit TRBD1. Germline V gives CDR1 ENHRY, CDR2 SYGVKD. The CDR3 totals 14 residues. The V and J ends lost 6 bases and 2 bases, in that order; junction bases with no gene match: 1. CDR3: CAIRGQGANYGYTF. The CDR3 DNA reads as TGTGCCATCAGGGGACAGGGGGCGAACTATGGCTACACCTTC.

CDR3 region: CASSYPGVSRGYTF. CDR3 sequence (DNA): TGTGCCAGCAGTTATCCGGGGGTATCGCGTGGCTACACCTTC. The V and J genes are TRBV6-6 and TRBJ1-2; D is possibly TRBD1 (5 bases). Germline V gene lookup returns CDR1 MNHNY and CDR2 SVGAGI (reference sequence). This CDR3 is 14 amino acids long. V was cut by 3 bases and J by 7 bases, with 15 bases left in between.

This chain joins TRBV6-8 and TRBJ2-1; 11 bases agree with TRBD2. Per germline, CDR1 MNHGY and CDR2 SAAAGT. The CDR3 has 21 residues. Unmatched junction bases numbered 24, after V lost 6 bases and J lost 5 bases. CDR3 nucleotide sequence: TGTGCCAGCAGCAGAACGAAACCACGGCTTTGCGTAGCGGGGGGGAACAATGAGCAGTTCTTC. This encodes CASSRTKPRLCVAGGNNEQFF.

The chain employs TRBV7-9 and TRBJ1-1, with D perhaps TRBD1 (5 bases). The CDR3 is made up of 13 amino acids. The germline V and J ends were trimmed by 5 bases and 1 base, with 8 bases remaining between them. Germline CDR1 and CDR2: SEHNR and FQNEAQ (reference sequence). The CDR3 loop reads CASSRGQNTEAFF. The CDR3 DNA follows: TGTGCCAGCAGCCGTGGACAGAACACTGAAGCTTTCTTT.

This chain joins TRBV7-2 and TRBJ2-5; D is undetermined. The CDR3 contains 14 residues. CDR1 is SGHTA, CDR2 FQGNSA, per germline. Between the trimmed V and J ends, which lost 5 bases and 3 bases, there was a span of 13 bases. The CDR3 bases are TGTGCCAGCAGCGGCGGAAGTTTAAAAGAGACCCAGTACTTC. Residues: CASSGGSLKETQYF.

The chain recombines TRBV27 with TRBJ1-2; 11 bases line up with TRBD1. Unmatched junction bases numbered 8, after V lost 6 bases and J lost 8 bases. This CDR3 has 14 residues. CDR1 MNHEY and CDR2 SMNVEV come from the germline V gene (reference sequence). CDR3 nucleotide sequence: TGTGCCAGCAGCCTAAGGGGGACAGGGGGAGGCTACACCTTC. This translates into CASSLRGTGGGYTF.

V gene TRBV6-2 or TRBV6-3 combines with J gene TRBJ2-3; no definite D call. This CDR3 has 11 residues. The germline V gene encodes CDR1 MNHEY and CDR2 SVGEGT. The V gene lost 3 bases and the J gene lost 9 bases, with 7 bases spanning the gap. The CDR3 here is CASSYEYTQYF. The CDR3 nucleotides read TGTGCCAGCAGTTATGAGTACACGCAGTATTTT.

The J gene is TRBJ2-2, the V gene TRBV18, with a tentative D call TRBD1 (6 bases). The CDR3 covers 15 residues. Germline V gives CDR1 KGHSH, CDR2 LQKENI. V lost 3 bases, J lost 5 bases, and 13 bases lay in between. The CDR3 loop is CASSPGRGETGELFF. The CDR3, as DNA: TGTGCCAGCTCACCGGGCAGGGGTGAGACCGGGGAGCTGTTTTTT.

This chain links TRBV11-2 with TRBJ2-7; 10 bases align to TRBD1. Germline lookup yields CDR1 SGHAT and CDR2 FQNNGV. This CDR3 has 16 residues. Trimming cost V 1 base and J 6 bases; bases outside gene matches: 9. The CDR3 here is CASSLATGQGLAEQYF. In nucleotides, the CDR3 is TGTGCCAGCAGCTTAGCAACGGGACAGGGGTTGGCCGAGCAGTACTTC.

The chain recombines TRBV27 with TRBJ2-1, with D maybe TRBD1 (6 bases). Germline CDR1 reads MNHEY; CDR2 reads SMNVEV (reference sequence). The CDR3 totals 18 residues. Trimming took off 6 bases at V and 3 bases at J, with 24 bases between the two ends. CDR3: CASSEKGEPGPFYNEQFF. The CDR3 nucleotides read TGTGCCAGCAGCGAAAAGGGGGAACCGGGCCCCTTCTACAATGAGCAGTTCTTC.

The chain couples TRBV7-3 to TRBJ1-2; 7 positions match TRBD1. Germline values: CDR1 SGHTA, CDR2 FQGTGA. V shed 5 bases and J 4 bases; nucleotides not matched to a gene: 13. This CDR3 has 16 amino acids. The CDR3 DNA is TGTGCCAGCAGCCCTAACCCCCTCACAGGGGCCTATGGCTACACCTTC. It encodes CASSPNPLTGAYGYTF.

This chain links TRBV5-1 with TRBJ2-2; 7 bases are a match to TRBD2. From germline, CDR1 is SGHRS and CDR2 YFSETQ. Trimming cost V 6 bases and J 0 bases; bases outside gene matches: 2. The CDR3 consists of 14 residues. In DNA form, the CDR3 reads TGCGCCAGCACTGGACTAGCGAACACCGGGGAGCTGTTTTTT. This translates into CASTGLANTGELFF. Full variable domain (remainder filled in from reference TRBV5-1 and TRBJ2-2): KAGVTQTPRYLIKTRGQQVTLSCSPISGHRSVSWYQQTPGQGLQFLFEYFSETQRNKGNFPGRFSGRQFSNSRSEMNVSTLELGDSALYLCASTGLANTGELFFGEGSRLTVL.

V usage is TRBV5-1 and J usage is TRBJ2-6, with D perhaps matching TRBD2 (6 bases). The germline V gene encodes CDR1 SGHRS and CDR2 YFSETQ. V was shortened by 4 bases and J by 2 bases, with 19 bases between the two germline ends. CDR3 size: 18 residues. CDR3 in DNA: TGCGCCAGCAGCCTAAACAGGCGGGGTCAGACTGGGGCCAACGTCCTGACTTTC. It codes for CASSLNRRGQTGANVLTF.